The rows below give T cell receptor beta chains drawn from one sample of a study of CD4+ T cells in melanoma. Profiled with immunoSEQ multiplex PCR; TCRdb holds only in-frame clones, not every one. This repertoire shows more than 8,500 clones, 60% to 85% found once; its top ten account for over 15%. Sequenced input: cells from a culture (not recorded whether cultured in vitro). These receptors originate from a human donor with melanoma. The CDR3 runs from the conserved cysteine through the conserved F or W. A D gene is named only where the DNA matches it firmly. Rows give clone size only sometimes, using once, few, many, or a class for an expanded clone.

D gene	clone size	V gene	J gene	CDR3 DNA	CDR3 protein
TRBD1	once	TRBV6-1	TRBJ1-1	TGTGCCAGCAGTGAAAGACAGGGAGGCGCTTTCTTT	CASSERQGGAFF
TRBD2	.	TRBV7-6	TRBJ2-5	TGTGCCAGCAGCTTAGGCACTAGCGGGCCGACTAAAGAGACCCAGTACTTC	CASSLGTSGPTKETQYF
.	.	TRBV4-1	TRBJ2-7	TGCGCCAGCAGCCAAGAAGGCGCTACTCCCTCCTACGAGCAGTACTTC	CASSQEGATPSYEQYF
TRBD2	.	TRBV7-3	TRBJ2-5	TGTGCCAGCAGCGAATCCGGCGCGGCGGGGGAAGAGACCCAGTACTTC	CASSESGAAGEETQYF
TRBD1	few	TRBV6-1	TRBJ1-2	TGTGCCAGCACCCCGACAGGGATGAACTATGGCTACACCTTC	CASTPTGMNYGYTF
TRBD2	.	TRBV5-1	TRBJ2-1	TGCGCCAGCAGCTCCGCTAGCGGGGCCCCCACAGAGCAGTTCTTC	CASSSASGAPTEQFF
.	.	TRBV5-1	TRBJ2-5	TGCGCCAGCAGCTTGTCCGAAAGAGCCCAGTACTTC	CASSLSERAQYF
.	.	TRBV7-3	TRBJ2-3	TGTGCCAGCAGCGTAGGGGTAGGCCGAGGGATATCCACAGATACGCAGTATTTT	CASSVGVGRGISTDTQYF
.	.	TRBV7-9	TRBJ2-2	TGTGCCAGCAGCTTAGAATGGGGGGCCAACACCGGGGAGCTGTTTTTT	CASSLEWGANTGELFF
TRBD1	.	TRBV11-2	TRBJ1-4	TGTGCCAGCAGCCTTACAGGGGGCGCGGAAAAACTGTTTTTT	CASSLTGGAEKLFF
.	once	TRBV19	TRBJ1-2	TGTGCCAGTAGTATGGAGACAAGCTATGGCTACACCTTC	CASSMETSYGYTF
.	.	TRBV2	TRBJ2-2	TGTGCCAGCACTCTGCCGGACGGGGAGCTGTTTTTT	CASTLPDGELFF
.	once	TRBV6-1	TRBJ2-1	TGTGCCAGCATCCTCGGGACACCGGCCTACAATGAGCAGTTCTTC	CASILGTPAYNEQFF
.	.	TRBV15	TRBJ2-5	TGTGCCACCAGCAGAGATACAGGGAAAGAGACCCAGTACTTC	CATSRDTGKETQYF
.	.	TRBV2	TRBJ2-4	TGTGCCAGCAGTCCTGACAGGTCCTCGGCCAAAAACATTCAGTACTTC	CASSPDRSSAKNIQYF
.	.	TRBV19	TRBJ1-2	TGTGCCAGTAGTATTGCGGGGTCACCCTCTGGCTACACCTTC	CASSIAGSPSGYTF
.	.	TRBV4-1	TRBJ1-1	TGCGCCAGCAGCCAAATCGCTGGGGTCGCCACTGAAGCTTTCTTT	CASSQIAGVATEAFF
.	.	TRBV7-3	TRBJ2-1	TGTGCCAGCAGCTTCTCCGGGGCCCCTTGGGATGAGCAGTTCTTC	CASSFSGAPWDEQFF
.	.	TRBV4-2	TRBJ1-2	TGTGCCAGCAGCCACAATACCTTACCGGGGGCAGGCTACACCTTC	CASSHNTLPGAGYTF
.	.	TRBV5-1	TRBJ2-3	TGCGCCAGCCTTCGAGGGGGTAGCACAGATACGCAGTATTTT	CASLRGGSTDTQYF
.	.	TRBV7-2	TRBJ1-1	TGTGCCAGCAGTCCGACAGGCACTATGAACACTGAAGCTTTCTTT	CASSPTGTMNTEAFF
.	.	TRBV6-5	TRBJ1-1	TGTGCCAGCAGCTCTGTATCGATGAACACTGAAGCTTTCTTT	CASSSVSMNTEAFF
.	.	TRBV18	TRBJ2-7	TGTGCCAGCTCACCACAAATTTACGAGCAGTACTTC	CASSPQIYEQYF
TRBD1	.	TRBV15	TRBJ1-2	TGTGCCACCAGCAGAGGTGCGGAGACAGGGGGTGGTCACTATGGCTACACCTTC	CATSRGAETGGGHYGYTF
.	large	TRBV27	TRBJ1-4	TGTGCCAGCAGTTGGAGGGGATCTAATGAAAAACTGTTTTTT	CASSWRGSNEKLFF
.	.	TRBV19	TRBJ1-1	TGTGCCAGTAGTAGGGGAACCATGAGGGCCTTGAACACTGAAGCTTTCTTT	CASSRGTMRALNTEAFF
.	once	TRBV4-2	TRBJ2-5	TGTGCCAGCAGCCAAGATATCGGATGGGGCGGTAAAGAGACCCAGTACTTC	CASSQDIGWGGKETQYF
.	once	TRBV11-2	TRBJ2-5	TGTGCCAGCAGCCGTAACCTCGGGACCGGTTGGGAGACCCAGTACTTC	CASSRNLGTGWETQYF
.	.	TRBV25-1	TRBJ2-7	TGTGCCAGCAGGTCGACAGGCCCGAGTTACGAGCAGTACTTC	CASRSTGPSYEQYF
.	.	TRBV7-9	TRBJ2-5	TGTGCCAGCAGCTTTTGGTTATCGGGGGAAGAGACCCAGTACTTC	CASSFWLSGEETQYF
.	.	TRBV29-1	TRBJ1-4	TGCAGCGCCCGCAAGGGGTATAATGAAAAACTGTTTTTT	CSARKGYNEKLFF
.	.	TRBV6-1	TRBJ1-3	TGTGCCAGCAGTGAAGTGGGACTCGGCTCTGGAAACACCATATATTTT	CASSEVGLGSGNTIYF
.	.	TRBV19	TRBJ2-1	TGTGCCAGTAGTATGAAGGGGTCAGGGAGCAATGAGCAGTTCTTC	CASSMKGSGSNEQFF
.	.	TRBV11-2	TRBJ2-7	TGTGCCAGCAGCTTACGCACGCTCCCCTACGAGCAGTACTTC	CASSLRTLPYEQYF
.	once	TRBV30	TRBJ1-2	TGTGCCTGGACTCAAGGTATTTTTCTACGCCTGGGCAACTATGGCTACACCTTC	CAWTQGIFLRLGNYGYTF
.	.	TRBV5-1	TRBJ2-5	TGCGCCAGCAGCTTACAGGGAGGGCAAGAGACCCAGTACTTC	CASSLQGGQETQYF
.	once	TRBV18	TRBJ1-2	TGTGCCAGCTCACCAAGGGCCGAAGGGGTCTATGGCTACACCTTC	CASSPRAEGVYGYTF
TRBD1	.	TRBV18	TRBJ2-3	TGTGCCAGCTCACGCACGGGACAGGGGGCCGGGGCCGATACGCAGTATTTT	CASSRTGQGAGADTQYF
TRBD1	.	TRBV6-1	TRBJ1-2	TGTGCCAGCAGTGAAGATACAGGGGGCTTCCTATCCTACACCTTC	CASSEDTGGFLSYTF
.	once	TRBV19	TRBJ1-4	TGTGCCAGTAGTGACCCCACCCCAGGGACTAATGAAAAACTGTTTTTT	CASSDPTPGTNEKLFF
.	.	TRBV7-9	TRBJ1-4	TGTGCCAGCAGCCAGGGACGTTCAAATGAAAAACTGTTTTTT	CASSQGRSNEKLFF
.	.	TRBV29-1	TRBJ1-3	TGCAGCGTGAGGACAGCTGGAAACACCATATATTTT	CSVRTAGNTIYF
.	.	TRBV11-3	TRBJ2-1	TGTGCCAGCAGCACAGGAAGGACAGCGAATGAGCAGTTCTTC	CASSTGRTANEQFF
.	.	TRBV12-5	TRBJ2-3	TGTGCTAGTGGGGATTTTGATACGCAGTATTTT	CASGDFDTQYF
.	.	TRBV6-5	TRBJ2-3	TGTGCCAGCAGTTTCCGTCAGTTCAGGGATACGCAGTATTTT	CASSFRQFRDTQYF
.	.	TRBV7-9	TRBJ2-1	TGTGCCAGCAGCTTAGGGCGGCCCGCGGGGAGTGAGCAGTTCTTC	CASSLGRPAGSEQFF
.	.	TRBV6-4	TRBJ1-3	TGTGCCAGCAGTCCGACCCACGGGAACACCATATATTTT	CASSPTHGNTIYF
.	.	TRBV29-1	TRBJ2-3	TGCAGCGTAGAACCCGGGGACACCTCTACGCAGTATTTT	CSVEPGDTSTQYF
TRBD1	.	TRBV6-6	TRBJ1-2	TGTGCCAGCAGTACAGGACAGGGTGATGGCTACACCTTC	CASSTGQGDGYTF
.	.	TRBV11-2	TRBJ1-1	TGTGCCAGCAGCCCGGAACACAACACTGAAGCTTTCTTT	CASSPEHNTEAFF
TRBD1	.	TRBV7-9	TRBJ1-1	TGTGCCAGCAGTGATAGGGGGCGTAAGGCCACTGAAGCTTTCTTT	CASSDRGRKATEAFF
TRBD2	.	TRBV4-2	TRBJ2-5	TGTGCCAGCAGTCTTTCTCGCGCCGGGGGGGCACAAGAGACCCAGTACTTC	CASSLSRAGGAQETQYF
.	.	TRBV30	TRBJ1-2	TGTGCCTGGGTCCCTCCAGGTCGGGACTATGGCTACACCTTC	CAWVPPGRDYGYTF
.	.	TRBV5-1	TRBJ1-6	TGCGCCAGCAGCTTGGTGGGGAACCGATATAATTCACCCCTCCACTTT	CASSLVGNRYNSPLHF
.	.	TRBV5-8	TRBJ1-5	TGTGCCAGCAGCTTGAACAGGGTTGGGAGTTATAGCAATCAGCCCCAGCATTTT	CASSLNRVGSYSNQPQHF
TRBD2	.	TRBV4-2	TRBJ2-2	TGTGCCAGCAGCCAAGTCTTAGCGGGGGTTACCGGGGAGCTGTTTTTT	CASSQVLAGVTGELFF